This T cell receptor (beta chain) was sequenced during a study of shared clonotypes between healthy human individuals. Here immunoSEQ multiplex PCR was the method, and the copy in TCRdb shows in-frame clones only, minus some. Altogether hundreds of thousands of clones are present, approximately 79% being singletons, with the ten largest covering approximately 1.8%. This clone appeared a single time. What it recognizes is unknown. Findings and limits, study-wide: Relative to memory subsets, naive subsets generally showed larger estimated richness.

Germline V gene sequence: CDR1 SQVTM, CDR2 ANQGSEA. The CDR3 loop spans 15 amino acids. Trimming removed 1 base from V and 0 bases from J, with 10 bases in between. The sequence was obtained from a woman in her twenties or thirties in good health. The V call is TRBV29-1, the J call TRBJ2-1; D is possibly TRBD1 or TRBD2 (5 bases each). Input material: memory CD4+ T cells sorted from blood. Subset of the sample: CD45RA-negative fraction. CDR3 in amino acids: CSVEGSGSSYNEQFF. CDR3 nucleotides: TGCAGCGTTGAAGGGTCAGGGAGCTCCTACAATGAGCAGTTCTTC.